Included here is one T cell receptor beta chain sequence, with context. Germline lookup yields CDR1 LGHDT and CDR2 YNNKEL (reference sequence). CDR3 length: 18 residues. With V trimmed by 1 base and J by 1 base, 7 bases remained unmatched. The data stem from a study of blood T cell repertoires in COVID-19. The wider study: Sites in the United States, Italy and Spain provided acute and convalescent COVID-19 samples. From T cells, B-cell-depleted T cells, or PBMCs came the material, which was cDNA or gDNA.

Per the original methods: Amplified reference gene primers provided the basis for estimating nucleated cell counts. Some clones are missing from TCRdb's copy, which holds only in-frame ones; the method was immunoSEQ multiplex PCR. Clone size and the V and J calls come from that table; the DNA yielded D and trimming. The data show about 44,000 clones, roughly four fifths seen once. Sequenced material: peripheral blood. This receptor was identified in a human donor in a cohort sampled during active COVID-19. V usage is TRBV3-1 (or the pseudogene TRBV3-2) and J usage is TRBJ2-5, with 12 bases fitting TRBD2. CDR3 protein: CASSQAGLAGGFQETQYF. The CDR3 DNA follows: TGTGCCAGCAGCCAAGCGGGGCTAGCGGGGGGGTTCCAAGAGACCCAGTACTTC.